The next 26 T cell receptor beta chains were all read from a single sample in a study of neurological immune-mediated disorders. TCRdb reanalysed the 5' RACE reads using MiXCR and keeps one entry per CDR3 protein. Found here are approximately 51,000 distinct CDR3 sequences, over 3% of them singletons; the top ten hold 5.5% to 6%. The specimen was PBMCs. The origin of the receptors is a man aged 40-49 years with multiple sclerosis.

Ten or more counts support this clonotype. The J gene is TRBJ2-2, the V gene TRBV12-3 or TRBV12-4; D might be TRBD2 (6 bases). The CDR3 has 16 amino acids. V gave up 6 bases and J gave up 0 bases, with 14 bases separating them. The CDR3 DNA reads as TGTGCCAGCAGCCCCGGGGGATCCGCGAACACCGGGGAGCTGTTTTTT. Amino acid sequence: CASSPGGSANTGELFF.

This clonotype was detected many times. The chain carries TRBV12-3 or TRBV12-4 and TRBJ2-7, with D maybe TRBD1 (6 bases). The CDR3 spans 14 residues. With 7 bases removed from V and 5 bases from J, the gap between germline ends came to 18 bases. The CDR3 DNA follows: TGTGCCAGCACCATGGGGGCCATCCGGGACGAGCAGTACTTC. Protein sequence: CASTMGAIRDEQYF.

Ten or more counts support this clonotype. The CDR3 sequence: CASSPVWGRNEQFF. The CDR3, as DNA: TGTGCCAGCAGCCCGGTTTGGGGGCGGAATGAGCAGTTCTTC. The J gene is TRBJ2-1, the V gene TRBV5-5; D possibly corresponds to TRBD1 (6 bases). V shed 4 bases and J shed 7 bases, with 15 bases lying between them. Germline V lookup: CDR1 SGHKS, CDR2 YYEKEE (reference sequence). This CDR3 has 14 residues.

This clonotype qualifies as medium-sized. The chain employs TRBV6-2 or TRBV6-3 and TRBJ2-3; TRBD2 matches 7 bases. The CDR3 spans 14 residues. Trimming cost V 7 bases and J 6 bases; bases outside gene matches: 10. Germline assignment: CDR1 MNHEY and CDR2 SVGEGT. The CDR3 DNA sequence: TGTGCCAGCACCTCGGCGGGGGAGAAGGATACGCAGTATTTT. Protein: CASTSAGEKDTQYF.

This clonotype came up many times. This rearrangement joins TRBV5-1 to TRBJ2-7; 7 bases fit TRBD1. This CDR3 spans 15 amino acids. The V gene's germline CDR1 is SGHRS and CDR2 YFSETQ. Trimming cost V 7 bases and J 0 bases; bases outside gene matches: 10. The CDR3 nucleotides are TGCGCCAGCCGTTCCAACAGGGGCCGCTCCTACGAGCAGTACTTC. Its protein product is CASRSNRGRSYEQYF.

This clonotype was observed at least ten times. V usage is TRBV7-9 and J usage is TRBJ1-1; 8 nucleotides align to TRBD1. The ends lost 5 bases at V and 0 bases at J; junction bases unmatched: 8. The CDR3 length is 16 residues. In germline, CDR1 is SEHNR, CDR2 FQNEAQ (reference sequence). CDR3 residues: CASSPGWTGLNTEAFF. The CDR3 nucleotides are TGTGCCAGCAGCCCGGGTTGGACAGGGTTGAACACTGAAGCTTTCTTT.

There are many counts of this clonotype. One base away lies a much larger clone, so this may be a sequencing read error. The gene calls are TRBV29-1 and TRBJ2-2, with 7 bases matching TRBD2. Germline CDR1 SQVTM, CDR2 ANQGSEA. This CDR3 has 13 residues. The ends lost 4 bases at V and 4 bases at J; junction bases unmatched: 3. Here the CDR3 reads CSVGTRITGELFF. For the CDR3, the DNA is TGCAGCGTTGGGACTAGAATCACCGGGGAGCTGTTTTTT.

This clonotype was found many times. V is TRBV7-6 and J is TRBJ2-5; weak D call: TRBD1 (5 bases). Germline V gives CDR1 SGHVS, CDR2 FNYEAQ. Trimming took 1 base from V and 5 from J, leaving 11 bases between them. CDR3 size: 14 residues. In DNA form, the CDR3 reads TGTGCCAGCAGCTTAGTAGGGGCCGGGGAGACCCAGTACTTC. Translation gives CASSLVGAGETQYF.

This clonotype was counted many times. J is TRBJ2-7 and V is TRBV20-1; D may correspond to TRBD1 or TRBD2 (5 bases each). The CDR3 is made up of 14 amino acids. With 6 bases removed from V and 0 bases from J, the gap between germline ends came to 15 bases. Per the germline V gene, CDR1 is DFQATT and CDR2 is SNEGSKA (reference sequence). CDR3 region: CSAPPGPSSYEQYF. DNA for the CDR3: TGCAGTGCCCCCCCGGGACCCAGCTCCTACGAGCAGTACTTC.

This clonotype was seen ten or more times. This rearrangement joins TRBV10-3 to TRBJ1-1; TRBD1 matches at 8 bases. Germline trimming cut 8 bases from V and 4 bases from J; bases unmatched to any gene: 6. The V gene's germline CDR1 is ENHRY and CDR2 SYGVKD. The CDR3 runs 13 residues. The CDR3 region is CAIGQGGPTEAFF. The CDR3 DNA is TGTGCCATCGGACAGGGTGGGCCCACTGAAGCTTTCTTT.

This clonotype appeared many times. J is TRBJ1-2 and V is TRBV7-9; D not certain. The germline V gene has CDR1 SEHNR and CDR2 FQNEAQ (reference sequence). V lost 1 base to trimming and J lost 3 bases, with 6 bases between them. This CDR3 comprises 13 residues. CDR3 sequence (DNA): TGTGCCAGCAGCTTAGGTGCCGACTATGGCTACACCTTC. This codes for CASSLGADYGYTF.

This clonotype was counted at least ten times. The chain links TRBV20-1 to TRBJ1-1; D remains ambiguous. The V end was cut by 2 bases, the J end by 1 base, with 5 bases between. CDR3 length equals 12 residues. Germline CDR1 and CDR2: DFQATT and SNEGSKA (reference sequence). The CDR3 loop is CSARRQNTEAFF. CDR3 DNA: TGCAGTGCTAGAAGGCAGAACACTGAAGCTTTCTTT.

There are many counts of this clonotype. The chain is built from TRBV4-1 and TRBJ2-7, with D uncertain. This CDR3 region has 14 residues. V was cut by 3 bases and J by 2 bases, with 11 bases left in between. Germline V lookup: CDR1 MGHRA, CDR2 YSYEKL. The CDR3 protein is CASSHHQAAYEQYF. DNA of the CDR3: TGCGCCAGCAGCCACCACCAGGCGGCCTACGAGCAGTACTTC.

This clonotype was recorded at least ten times. The rearrangement joins TRBV20-1 to TRBJ2-1; no definite D call. The ends were cut back, 1 base at V and 0 bases at J, with 16 bases in the middle. This CDR3 region has 17 residues. CDR1 DFQATT and CDR2 SNEGSKA come from the germline V gene (reference sequence). This CDR3 reads CSARAPTAISSYNEQFF. The CDR3 DNA is TGCAGTGCTAGAGCACCGACTGCAATTAGCTCCTACAATGAGCAGTTCTTC.

The chain uses TRBV4-1 and TRBJ1-5; a possible D gene is TRBD1 (5 bases). In germline, CDR1 is MGHRA, CDR2 YSYEKL. V lost 0 bases and J 6 bases, leaving 15 bases between the germline ends. CDR3 length equals 16 residues. The CDR3 DNA follows: TGCGCCAGCAGCCAAGAGACTTGGAAGGGGAGTCAGCCCCAGCATTTT. Protein product: CASSQETWKGSQPQHF.

In this sample, this clonotype turned up many times. This chain uses TRBV7-2 with TRBJ2-1; D possibly uses TRBD1 or TRBD2 (5 bases each). V lost 5 bases and J 4 bases, leaving 15 bases between the germline ends. CDR1 is SGHTA, CDR2 FQGNSA, per germline. This CDR3 is 15 amino acids long. The CDR3 reads CASSDSPGAYNEQFF. The CDR3, as DNA: TGTGCCAGCAGCGACTCCCCCGGGGCGTACAATGAGCAGTTCTTC.

This clonotype showed up many times. The chain joins TRBV7-3 to TRBJ2-3; D perhaps matches TRBD1 (5 bases). V dropped 4 bases and J dropped 3 bases, with 11 bases sitting between them. CDR3 size: 14 residues. Germline CDR1 is SGHTA and CDR2 is FQGTGA. The CDR3 DNA is TGTGCCAGCAGCTATACAGGTTCGACAGATACGCAGTATTTT. Its translation: CASSYTGSTDTQYF.

This clonotype was seen many times. One end of the junction fails to match germline, which may point to a read error. The chain recombines TRBV7-9 with TRBJ1-6, with 8 bases aligning to TRBD1. The CDR3 totals 14 residues. Germline V gives CDR1 SEHNR, CDR2 FQNEAQ (reference sequence). CDR3 in amino acids: CASSVDRGNSPLNF. DNA of the CDR3: TGTGCCAGCAGCGTAGACAGGGGTAATTCACCCCTCAACTTT.

This clonotype was recorded at least ten times. This chain connects TRBV12-3 or TRBV12-4 to TRBJ1-2, with 10 bases that match TRBD1. The trim removed 6 bases at V and 3 bases at J, leaving 4 bases unmatched. The CDR3 has 14 amino acids. For the CDR3, the DNA is TGTGCCAGCAGCCCTGGACAGGGGGACTATGGCTACACCTTC. As protein: CASSPGQGDYGYTF.

This clonotype showed up many times. This sequence joins TRBV29-1 and TRBJ1-4; D possibly corresponds to TRBD1 (6 bases). Per germline, CDR1 SQVTM and CDR2 ANQGSEA. Trimming pared 4 bases from V and 5 bases from J, leaving 17 bases between. CDR3 length equals 15 residues. CDR3 residues: CSVVLIGQQNEKLFF. CDR3 DNA: TGCAGCGTTGTACTAATCGGACAGCAAAATGAAAAACTGTTTTTT.

Only a few counts were recorded for this clonotype. This CDR3 is CAWSVQSGVGYTF. DNA for the CDR3: TGTGCCTGGAGTGTACAGTCAGGGGTTGGCTACACCTTC. This chain links TRBV30 with TRBJ1-2; a possible D gene is TRBD1 (6 bases). The CDR3 sequence is 13 residues long. CDR1 is GTSNPN, CDR2 SVGIG, per germline (reference sequence). Trimming shortened V by 0 bases and J by 7 bases, and 12 bases separated the two germline ends.

This clonotype was counted a few times. V is TRBV12-3 or TRBV12-4 and J is TRBJ1-5, with D perhaps matching TRBD1 (5 bases). The CDR3 length is 13 residues. V was trimmed by 6 bases and J by 8 bases, leaving 14 bases between them. The CDR3 sequence is CASSLGGEKPQHF. DNA of the CDR3: TGTGCCAGCAGCCTGGGGGGGGAGAAGCCCCAGCATTTT.

In this sample, this clonotype turned up many times. CDR3 sequence (DNA): TGTGCCAGCAGTGGGGCAGGGGGTCAGCCCCAGCATTTT. Its protein product is CASSGAGGQPQHF. The V call is TRBV27, the J call TRBJ1-5, with 7 nucleotides matching TRBD1. J was trimmed by 6 bases and V by 5 bases; bases with no gene match: 4. Germline values: CDR1 MNHEY, CDR2 SMNVEV (reference sequence). The CDR3 runs to 13 residues.

This clonotype occurred many times. This CDR3 is CASTPSLVGGGNQPQHF. CDR3 DNA: TGTGCCAGTACCCCATCTTTAGTGGGTGGTGGCAATCAGCCCCAGCATTTT. This chain uses TRBV19 with TRBJ1-5, with D unclear. Germline CDR1 reads LNHDA; CDR2 reads SQIVND (reference sequence). V was clipped by 7 bases and J by 2 bases, with 21 bases between them. This CDR3 is built from 17 residues.

In its sample, this clonotype was seen many times. This sequence joins TRBV20-1 and TRBJ2-2; D call uncertain. Germline V lookup: CDR1 DFQATT, CDR2 SNEGSKA (reference sequence). CDR3 length: 13 amino acids. V lost 3 bases, J lost 4 bases, and 9 bases lay in between. The CDR3 DNA reads TGCAGTGCTAGGCCGGGCTCCACCGGGGAGCTGTTTTTT. Amino acid sequence: CSARPGSTGELFF.

This clonotype was found many times. The rearrangement joins TRBV28 to TRBJ1-1, with 7 bases aligning to TRBD1. The germline gives CDR1 MDHEN, CDR2 SYDVKM. V shed 1 base and J 0 bases; nucleotides not matched to a gene: 8. The length of the CDR3 is 17 residues. DNA of the CDR3: TGTGCCAGCAGTTTATATCCCCTGAGGGGGCTGAACACTGAAGCTTTCTTT. It is translated as CASSLYPLRGLNTEAFF.